This TCR beta chain was captured by sequencing in a study of T cell responses to AZD1222 COVID-19 vaccine. V lost 5 bases, J lost 4 bases, and 5 bases stayed unmatched. Germline-derived CDR1 and CDR2 are MDHEN and SYDVKM. This CDR3 is built from 15 residues. Clones were read by immunoSEQ multiplex PCR, and TCRdb kept only the in-frame ones, dropping some. Among about 110,000 clones listed, roughly 90% were seen once. The sequenced sample was peripheral blood, obtained on day 0 of AZD1222 vaccination. The chain combines TRBV28 with TRBJ2-1, with 10 positions matching TRBD1. The receptor was isolated from an adult in good health. The CDR3 DNA reads TGTGCCAGCAGTCCTCGGACAGGGGGTTACAATGAGCAGTTCTTC. Its protein is CASSPRTGGYNEQFF.